These 11 T cell receptor beta chains share one sample of origin, sequenced in a study of CD8 T cells in ankylosing spondylitis listed by TCRdb under 2017. Libraries were made using 5' RACE. TCRdb names Illumina HiSeq 2500 as the instrument used. The public reads were run again by TCRdb, first through fastp at Q25 and then through MiXCR, and only productive beta chains were kept. Rows with a matching CDR3 protein are joined into one entry that keeps the most common DNA and genes. In all, the sample holds about 240,000 distinct CDR3 sequences, and approximately 10% of those were seen once. The ten largest clones represent 2.6% of the sample. The sample comprised blood, either unsorted or a sorted T cell fraction (not recorded which). Every receptor here comes from a male donor with ankylosing spondylitis or in good health (not recorded which).

In its sample, this clonotype was seen many times. The V and J genes are TRBV10-3 and TRBJ1-4; no clear D. CDR1 and CDR2 (germline): ENHRY, SYGVKD. Trimming left V 2 bases short and J 4 bases short, with 8 bases between. The CDR3 is 14 residues long. In nucleotides, the CDR3 is TGTGCCATCAGTGAGGGACGGAGTAATGAAAAACTGTTTTTT. It codes for CAISEGRSNEKLFF.

This rearrangement joins TRBV4-1 to TRBJ2-1; TRBD1 aligns across 8 bases. Per germline, CDR1 MGHRA and CDR2 YSYEKL. The CDR3 has 16 amino acids. J lost 9 bases, V lost 3 bases, and 13 bases had no gene match. The CDR3 DNA reads as TGCGCCAGCAGCCAGGTGACAGGGGAACCGGACACTGAGCAGTTCTTC. Translating it yields CASSQVTGEPDTEQFF.

At least ten counts were recorded for this clonotype. The chain carries TRBV6-1 and TRBJ2-1; no definite D call. The CDR3 extends over 16 amino acids. Germline V gene lookup returns CDR1 MNHNS and CDR2 SASEGT. Between the trimmed V and J ends, which lost 2 bases and 6 bases, there was a span of 17 bases. The CDR3 spells CASSEKRQPAVNEQFF. The CDR3 bases are TGTGCCAGCAGTGAAAAGAGGCAGCCAGCCGTCAATGAGCAGTTCTTC.

The sample holds many counts of this clonotype. The chain employs TRBV7-8 and TRBJ2-7; 12 nucleotides agree with TRBD1. Germline V lookup: CDR1 SGHVS, CDR2 FQNEAQ. This CDR3 contains 15 residues. Losses at the gene ends were 4 bases for V and 2 bases for J; bases not matched to a gene: 3. The CDR3 nucleotides read TGTGCCAGCAGCTCCGGGACAGGGGGCACCTACGAGCAGTACTTC. It codes for CASSSGTGGTYEQYF.

In its sample, this clonotype was seen many times. The chain has TRBV20-1 and TRBJ2-1, with no clear D. Germline V gene lookup returns CDR1 DFQATT and CDR2 SNEGSKA (reference sequence). CDR3 size: 11 residues. Trimming left V 5 bases short and J 6 bases short, with 8 bases between. This chain's CDR3 is CSASFLNEQFF. The CDR3 DNA is TGCAGTGCTTCCTTTCTCAATGAGCAGTTCTTC.

Ten or more counts support this clonotype. The V call is TRBV7-9, the J call TRBJ1-5, with D unresolved. The CDR3 extends over 12 amino acids. Between the trimmed V and J ends, which lost 1 base and 8 bases, there was a span of 6 bases. Germline CDR1 and CDR2: SEHNR and FQNEAQ (reference sequence). The CDR3 coding sequence is TGTGCCAGCAGCTTAGATTATAAGCCCCAGCATTTT. This gives the protein CASSLDYKPQHF.

There are many counts of this clonotype. The chain employs TRBV2 and TRBJ1-1; D not resolved. Germline values: CDR1 SNHLY, CDR2 FYNNEI. The V gene lost 8 bases and the J gene lost 0 bases, with 10 bases spanning the gap. This CDR3 has 13 residues. The CDR3 is CASPRDMNTEAFF. As DNA, the CDR3 is TGTGCCAGCCCTAGGGATATGAACACTGAAGCTTTCTTT.

This clonotype showed up just a few times. The J gene is TRBJ2-3, the V gene TRBV10-1; TRBD2 aligns across 13 bases. The trim removed 6 bases at V and 6 bases at J, leaving 9 bases unmatched. Germline V gives CDR1 WNHNN, CDR2 SYGVQD (reference sequence). This CDR3 spans 16 amino acids. The CDR3 sequence is CASSQPGLAGEDTQYF. Here the CDR3 DNA reads TGCGCCAGCAGCCAGCCAGGACTAGCGGGAGAGGATACGCAGTATTTT.

This clonotype was recorded at least ten times. The chain couples TRBV11-2 to TRBJ2-1; 12 positions match TRBD2. Germline CDR1 reads SGHAT; CDR2 reads FQNNGV. The CDR3 length is 17 residues. V was clipped by 0 bases and J by 6 bases; unmatched bases: 6. CDR3 region: CASSLELAGGRSNEQFF. CDR3 sequence (DNA): TGTGCCAGCAGCTTAGAACTAGCGGGAGGACGGTCCAATGAGCAGTTCTTC.

This sequence joins TRBV7-2 and TRBJ1-2; D possibly corresponds to TRBD1 (5 bases). The CDR3 covers 15 residues. CDR1 is SGHTA, CDR2 FQGNSA, per germline. V lost 4 bases and J lost 0, with 12 bases in between. The CDR3 loop reads CASSYDSTPNYGYTF. The CDR3 DNA reads TGTGCCAGCAGCTATGACAGTACCCCTAACTATGGCTACACCTTC.

This clonotype showed up many times. CDR3: CASSRVAGSRDSEPPYEQYF. CDR3 DNA sequence: TGTGCCAGCAGCAGGGTGGCTGGGTCGCGGGACAGCGAACCTCCCTACGAGCAGTACTTC. This rearrangement joins TRBV11-1 to TRBJ2-7; a possible D gene is TRBD1 (7 bases). In germline, CDR1 is SGHAT, CDR2 FQDESV (reference sequence). V lost 5 bases, J lost 2 bases, and 31 bases lay in between. The CDR3 runs 20 residues.